This is a list of T cell receptor beta chains from one sample in a study of shared clonotypes between healthy human individuals. Libraries were prepared by immunoSEQ multiplex PCR; TCRdb keeps only in-frame clonotypes and omits some of them. There are about 800,000 clones in the sample; about 96% occur only once, and under 0.25% lies in the top ten. Sequenced sample: naive CD8+ T cells sorted from blood. Receptors were obtained from a man between 25 and 39 years old in good health. Each CDR3 is given with its conserved first and last residue. D genes are given only for firm matches.

>TRBV2|NA|TRBJ2-5
CASMLRRRQLQETQYF
>TRBV7-9|NA|TRBJ2-5
CASSLEVAAIETQYF
>TRBV5-6|NA|TRBJ2-7
CASSYAGGSYEQYF
>TRBV5-1|NA|TRBJ2-7
CASSYSRGLSYEQYF
>TRBV10-3|TRBD2|TRBJ2-3
CAISPRLAGVDTQYF
>TRBV29-1|NA|TRBJ1-1
CSVEAGSGMNTEAFF
>TRBV28|NA|TRBJ2-1
CASKDHEQFF
>TRBV6-1|NA|TRBJ2-5
CASSDVLGEGTQYF
>TRBV2|TRBD1|TRBJ1-3
CASSYGTGSSGNTIYF
>TRBV4-3|NA|TRBJ1-2
CASSQEWGAEGYTF
>TRBV28|TRBD1|TRBJ1-2
CASKQGADYGYTF
>TRBV4-2|NA|TRBJ2-7
CASSQSQAHEQYF
>TRBV11-2|NA|TRBJ2-5
CASSLEETQYF
>TRBV27|TRBD2|TRBJ2-1
CASSPLAGESYNEQFF
>TRBV9|NA|TRBJ2-1
CASSPSPTPSYNEQFF
>TRBV7-9|TRBD2|TRBJ2-7
CASSDTPGGSTSNYEQYF
>TRBV7-6|NA|TRBJ2-1
CASSLWSNEQFF
>TRBV7-9|NA|TRBJ2-3
CASQGQPGADTQYF
>TRBV19|TRBD1|TRBJ1-5
CASQDRGSNQPQHF
>TRBV10-3|NA|TRBJ2-1
CAINKGNEQFF
>TRBV27|NA|TRBJ2-6
CASQWFSPGANVLTF
>TRBV7-7|TRBD2|TRBJ2-7
CATAKGSGSSYEQYF
>TRBV7-7|TRBD2|TRBJ2-1
CASSLKLTSEEQFF
>TRBV27|NA|TRBJ2-1
CASSLAATLYNEQFF
>TRBV28|NA|TRBJ1-2
CASSYRNNYGYTF
>TRBV5-5|NA|TRBJ1-2
CASSLEGSNYGYTF
>TRBV27|NA|TRBJ2-7
CASSLAPIRGPNYEQYF
>TRBV7-2|TRBD1|TRBJ2-7
CASSFSGQGYEQYF
>TRBV15|NA|TRBJ2-3
CATSTGPGTDTQYF
>TRBV5-1|TRBD1|TRBJ2-2
CASSPLMQGVLNTGELFF
>TRBV13|NA|TRBJ2-7
CASSGRRSGDYEQYF
>TRBV9|NA|TRBJ2-2
CASSVRSSPANTGELFF
>TRBV4-1|TRBD1|TRBJ1-1
CASSQAGTGVNTEAFF
>TRBV2|NA|TRBJ2-7
CASSEGVGSEQYF
>TRBV7-6|NA|TRBJ2-1
CASTPLGGFYNEQFF
>TRBV6-6|NA|TRBJ2-7
CASSHPGYEQYF
>TRBV28|NA|TRBJ1-5
CASRPWWVPDQPQHF
>TRBV4-2|TRBD2|TRBJ2-2
CASSQVVGREGRDTGELFF
>TRBV7-6|NA|TRBJ1-5
CASSLGSGNQPQHF
>TRBV6-1|TRBD2|TRBJ2-3
CATRRLAGADTQYF
>TRBV10-1|NA|TRBJ2-7
CASSESMRGSRYEQYF
>TRBV7-9|TRBD2|TRBJ2-7
CASIRPSPLAGGYEQYF
>TRBV12-5|NA|TRBJ2-2
CASGLAPSGELFF
>TRBV7-9|TRBD2|TRBJ2-1
CASSLPSGSKFGDEQFF
>TRBV27|NA|TRBJ2-7
CASSLQGPSYEQYF
>TRBV27|NA|TRBJ2-3
CASSPGQSTDTQYF
>TRBV7-9|NA|TRBJ2-7
CASSLGDFYEQYF
>TRBV5-5|TRBD2|TRBJ2-1
CASSSGTRDHEQFF